Presented here are 27 T cell receptor beta chains from one specimen sequenced in a study of blood T cell repertoires in COVID-19. TCRdb's table, derived via immunoSEQ multiplex PCR, lists solely in-frame clones and lacks some. The sample holds roughly 43,000 clones; about nine tenths are singletons and the top ten take 15% to 19%. Input material: peripheral blood. The receptors come from a man between 60 and 75 years old with active COVID-19.

This chain uses TRBV30 with TRBJ1-1; 8 bases agree with TRBD1. The V segment lost 5 bases and the J segment 4 bases; nucleotides outside the gene matches: 6. From germline, CDR1 is GTSNPN and CDR2 SVGIG (reference sequence). The CDR3 is 13 residues long. The CDR3 loop is CAWSTGGGTEAFF. CDR3 coding DNA: TGTGCCTGGTCTACAGGGGGAGGCACTGAAGCTTTCTTT.

V and J are TRBV7-3 and TRBJ1-1; D possibly corresponds to TRBD1 (5 bases). This CDR3 region has 16 residues. V was shortened by 5 bases and J by 5 bases, with 21 bases between the two germline ends. Germline CDR1 SGHTA, CDR2 FQGTGA. The CDR3 is CASSPPGRGDLTEAFF. CDR3 nucleotides: TGTGCCAGCAGCCCTCCGGGGCGAGGGGACTTGACTGAAGCTTTCTTT.

This chain connects TRBV29-1 to TRBJ2-5; TRBD1 matches at 10 bases. Germline values: CDR1 SQVTM, CDR2 ANQGSEA. The CDR3 spans 12 residues. V shed 7 bases and J 2 bases; nucleotides not matched to a gene: 1. The DNA of the CDR3 is TGCAGCGGGGACAGGGGACAAGAGACCCAGTACTTC. The encoded protein is CSGDRGQETQYF.

V gene TRBV2 combines with J gene TRBJ1-4, with a tentative D call TRBD1 (6 bases). Trimming left V 4 bases short and J 8 bases short, with 14 bases between. Germline CDR1 and CDR2: SNHLY and FYNNEI. This CDR3 region has 14 residues. DNA of the CDR3: TGTGCCAGCAGTGTCGGGGGGGCGAGGGAAAAACTGTTTTTT. Encoded protein: CASSVGGAREKLFF.

The genes are TRBV28 and TRBJ2-5, with D perhaps TRBD1 (6 bases). Between the trimmed V and J ends, which lost 5 bases and 1 base, there was a span of 17 bases. This CDR3 is 16 amino acids long. Germline CDR1 MDHEN, CDR2 SYDVKM. The CDR3 DNA reads TGTGCCAGCAGTACACAGGGTTTGGGGGTCCAAGAGACCCAGTACTTC. Residues: CASSTQGLGVQETQYF.

The chain carries TRBV4-3 and TRBJ1-1; weak D call: TRBD1 (5 bases). Trimming stripped 0 bases from V and 5 bases from J, with 19 bases between. The CDR3 is 17 residues long. CDR1 is LGHNA and CDR2 is YSLEER in the germline V gene. CDR3 sequence reads: CASSQEIGAGTRTEAFF. The CDR3 DNA sequence: TGCGCCAGCAGCCAAGAGATCGGGGCCGGGACTCGGACTGAAGCTTTCTTT.

In its sample, this clone was seen a few times. The chain combines TRBV6-2 or TRBV6-3 with TRBJ2-1; D is uncertain. Germline CDR1 reads MNHEY; CDR2 reads SVGEGT. The CDR3 length is 11 residues. V lost 5 bases, J lost 7 bases, and 6 bases lay in between. Written as DNA, the CDR3 is TGTGCCAGCAGTCCCCTTAATGAGCAGTTCTTC. This codes for CASSPLNEQFF.

The chain couples TRBV2 to TRBJ1-4; TRBD1 aligns across 9 bases. With 6 bases clipped from V and 7 bases from J, the junction kept 9 bases outside the gene matches. Germline V gives CDR1 SNHLY, CDR2 FYNNEI. This CDR3 comprises 15 residues. In nucleotides, the CDR3 is TGTGCCAGCAGGGGGACAGGGCAAGCGGCTGAAAAACTGTTTTTT. Translation: CASRGTGQAAEKLFF.

The chain uses TRBV30 and TRBJ1-1; 7 bases line up with TRBD1. Trimming cost V 8 bases and J 1 base; bases outside gene matches: 7. This CDR3 has 13 amino acids. Per the germline V gene, CDR1 is GTSNPN and CDR2 is SVGIG (reference sequence). CDR3 sequence: CARADRANTEAFF. The CDR3 DNA reads as TGTGCCAGGGCCGACAGGGCGAACACTGAAGCTTTCTTT.

The chain is built from TRBV30 and TRBJ2-6, with D tentatively TRBD2 (6 bases). CDR3 size: 18 residues. Trimming left V 3 bases short and J 3 bases short, with 21 bases between. The germline V gene encodes CDR1 GTSNPN and CDR2 SVGIG (reference sequence). CDR3 nucleotides: TGTGCCTGGAGGGGGGGTTGGGGCCGAGAGATTGGGGCCAACGTCCTGACTTTC. Its translation is CAWRGGWGREIGANVLTF.

The J gene is TRBJ1-4, the V gene TRBV6-2 or TRBV6-3; D unclear. The germline V and J ends were trimmed by 6 bases and 8 bases, with 10 bases remaining between them. This CDR3 contains 12 residues. The V gene's germline CDR1 is MNHEY and CDR2 SVGEGT. The CDR3 region is CASSPVAEKLFF. For the CDR3, the DNA is TGTGCCAGCAGCCCTGTGGCCGAAAAACTGTTTTTT.

CDR3 bases: TGTGCCAGCCAAGAGACAGGGGGAGGTAATGAGCAGTTCTTC. This translates into CASQETGGGNEQFF. J is TRBJ2-1 and V is TRBV6-5, with TRBD1 identical over 9 bases. Germline V CDR1 and CDR2: MNHEY, SVGAGI. Germline trimming cut 8 bases from V and 7 bases from J; bases unmatched to any gene: 9. The CDR3 consists of 14 residues.

This chain joins TRBV2 and TRBJ1-6, with 7 bases identical to TRBD1. V lost 4 bases to trimming and J lost 12 bases; unmatched junction nucleotides: 6. Looked up from germline, CDR1 is SNHLY and CDR2 is FYNNEI. The CDR3 runs to 13 residues. In nucleotides, the CDR3 is TGTGCCAGCAGTGGACAGGGAGTAGGACCCCTCCACTTT. This gives the protein CASSGQGVGPLHF. Supplemented by reference TRBV2 and TRBJ1-6, the full variable domain reads EPEVTQTPSHQVTQMGQEVILRCVPISNHLYFYWYRQILGQKVEFLVSFYNNEISEKSEIFDDQFSVERPDGSNFTLKIRSTKLEDSAMYFCASSGQGVGPLHFGNGTRLTVT.

The gene calls are TRBV4-1 and TRBJ2-4; possibly TRBD1 for D (5 bases). V was shortened by 5 bases and J by 0 bases, with 20 bases between the two germline ends. The CDR3 is made up of 18 amino acids. CDR1 is MGHRA and CDR2 is YSYEKL in the germline V gene. The CDR3 DNA is TGCGCCAGCAGCTCGACCCGACAGACCCCGCTAGCCAAAAACATTCAGTACTTC. Translation: CASSSTRQTPLAKNIQYF.

The chain couples TRBV12-3 or TRBV12-4 to TRBJ2-1; perhaps TRBD2 as D (5 bases). Deletions cut 6 bases from V and 5 bases from J, with 11 bases between. This CDR3 has 13 amino acids. The CDR3 coding sequence is TGTGCCAGCAGCTTCGGACTGCACAATGAGCAGTTCTTC. It encodes CASSFGLHNEQFF.

The rearrangement uses TRBV27 and TRBJ2-1, with TRBD1 matching over 8 bases. Germline V gene sequence: CDR1 MNHEY, CDR2 SMNVEV (reference sequence). With V trimmed by 9 bases and J by 7 bases, 8 bases remained unmatched. The CDR3 extends over 13 amino acids. The CDR3 region is CASSGTGYNEQFF. The CDR3 nucleotides read TGTGCCAGTTCCGGGACAGGATATAATGAGCAGTTCTTC.

The chain employs TRBV29-1 and TRBJ1-1, with D maybe TRBD1 (5 bases). The length of the CDR3 is 13 residues. CDR1 is SQVTM and CDR2 is ANQGSEA in the germline V gene. Trimming stripped 1 base from V and 5 bases from J, with 11 bases between. This CDR3 reads CSVEVGGGTEAFF. In nucleotides, the CDR3 is TGCAGCGTTGAAGTTGGGGGGGGAACTGAAGCTTTCTTT.

The chain recombines TRBV6-2 or TRBV6-3 with TRBJ2-7; perhaps TRBD2 as D (5 bases). Trimming shortened V by 8 bases and J by 4 bases, and 9 bases separated the two germline ends. The CDR3 consists of 11 residues. Germline CDR1 and CDR2: MNHEY and SVGEGT. The CDR3: CASGWEYEQYF. CDR3 sequence (DNA): TGTGCCAGCGGTTGGGAGTACGAGCAGTACTTC.

This rearrangement joins TRBV6-5 to TRBJ1-3, with no clear D. Trimming took 7 bases from V and 11 from J, leaving 15 bases between them. The CDR3 extends over 12 amino acids. Germline V gives CDR1 MNHEY, CDR2 SVGAGI. DNA for the CDR3: TGTGCCAGCAACAACCCTTTGAGCGCCATATATTTT. This codes for CASNNPLSAIYF.

Turning to this clone: A junction end diverges from the germline sequence, so it may reflect a read error. The gene calls are TRBV7-7 and TRBJ2-5, with D maybe TRBD1 (6 bases). The CDR3 is made up of 15 amino acids. From germline, CDR1 is SSHAT and CDR2 FNYEAQ (reference sequence). CDR3 sequence: CASSPRLDSQETQYF. CDR3 nucleotides: TGTGCTAGCAGCCCCAGACTGGACAGCCAAGAGACCCAGTACTTC.

V usage is TRBV7-2 and J usage is TRBJ2-3, with D possibly matching TRBD2 (6 bases). Germline CDR1 is SGHTA and CDR2 is FQGNSA. CDR3 length equals 15 residues. The germline V and J ends were trimmed by 5 bases and 6 bases, with 18 bases remaining between them. The CDR3 DNA sequence: TGTGCCAGCAGCCGCTGGGGGGACCTAGCGGATACGCAGTATTTT. This encodes CASSRWGDLADTQYF.

V usage is TRBV28 and J usage is TRBJ1-4, with unresolved D. Germline V CDR1 and CDR2: MDHEN, SYDVKM. The CDR3 has 14 residues. The V end was cut by 3 bases, the J end by 7 bases, with 12 bases between. CDR3 nucleotides: TGTGCCAGCAGTTTGGGCCCTGTCGGTGAAAAACTGTTTTTT. Its translation is CASSLGPVGEKLFF. Based on the CDR3 plus reference TRBV28 and TRBJ1-4, the full variable domain is DVKVTQSSRYLVKRTGEKVFLECVQDMDHENMFWYRQDPGLGLRLIYFSYDVKMKEKGDIPEGYSVSREKKERFSLILESASTNQTSMYLCASSLGPVGEKLFFGSGTQLSVL.

The CDR3 loop is CASGQGRETQYF. The CDR3, as DNA: TGTGCCAGCGGACAGGGAAGGGAGACCCAGTACTTC. This chain uses TRBV6-5 with TRBJ2-5, with 8 bases aligning to TRBD1. The CDR3 length is 12 residues. Germline lookup yields CDR1 MNHEY and CDR2 SVGAGI. The junction had 4 bases not matched to a gene; V was cut back by 8 bases and J by 5 bases.

The rearrangement uses TRBV7-3 and TRBJ2-3, with TRBD2 matching 12 bases. V dropped 4 bases and J dropped 5; count of bases not matched to a gene: 7. The CDR3 is 16 residues long. Germline CDR1 and CDR2: SGHTA and FQGTGA. The CDR3 loop reads CASSSTTSGSGDTQYF. In DNA form, the CDR3 reads TGTGCCAGCAGCTCAACGACTAGCGGGAGTGGAGATACGCAGTATTTT.

The rearrangement links TRBV11-1 to TRBJ2-3; TRBD1 matches at 8 bases. This CDR3 comprises 12 residues. V shed 6 bases and J 10 bases; nucleotides not matched to a gene: 6. Germline V gene lookup returns CDR1 SGHAT and CDR2 FQDESV (reference sequence). The CDR3 protein is CASSRSQGAQYF. The CDR3 DNA follows: TGTGCCAGCAGTCGATCACAGGGGGCGCAGTATTTT.

The gene calls are TRBV7-9 and TRBJ2-3; 13 positions match TRBD2. Germline CDR1 and CDR2: SEHNR and FQNEAQ (reference sequence). The trim removed 3 bases at V and 0 bases at J, leaving 9 bases unmatched. The CDR3 contains 19 residues. CDR3 DNA: TGTGCCAGCAGCTTGGACGGACTAGCGGGGGCCTGGAGCACAGATACGCAGTATTTT. This translates into CASSLDGLAGAWSTDTQYF.

This chain links TRBV5-6 with TRBJ2-1; 8 bases fit TRBD1. Losses at the gene ends were 0 bases for V and 9 bases for J; bases not matched to a gene: 5. Looked up from germline, CDR1 is SGHDT and CDR2 is YYEEEE. The CDR3 consists of 14 residues. For the CDR3, the DNA is TGTGCCAGCAGCTTGGTTTCAGGGGGCTCTGAGCAGTTCTTC. Translating gives CASSLVSGGSEQFF.